Sequencing of this TCR beta chain was carried out in a study of tumor-infiltrating lymphocytes in primary liver carcinoma. Study background: These patients were men and women whose ages were 30 to 69 years. Samples gave roughly 3.5 to 7.5 million productive TCRbeta reads, similar across tissue types. Study-level results: Only about 7.5-24% of top clones spanned all five tumor regions.

Priming with a constant-region primer yielded TCR beta cDNA from around 0.45 ug total RNA. Each TCR beta library was derived from three nested multiplex PCR rounds that employed slightly modified ARM-PCR. Researchers ran the first two PCR rounds for roughly 11 cycles each with TRBV1-TRBV30 forward primers and a C-beta reverse primer. MiXCR, applied by TCRdb to the multiplex PCR reads, yields one record per CDR3 protein. Of about 99,000 distinct CDR3 sequences detected, about 70% appear once; the ten largest clones hold approximately 10%. RNA and DNA were co-extracted from approximately 20-30 mg of unsorted bulk tissue. Enrolled patients were chronically infected with HBV and treatment-naive. Concerning this clonotype itself: The antigen remains unidentified. A read error may be the cause here, since a much bigger clone is one base away.

The CDR3 totals 15 residues. Germline CDR1 is SGHRS and CDR2 is YFSETQ. This TCR derives from a woman in her sixties or seventies with primary liver carcinoma and hepatitis B virus infection. V gene TRBV5-1 combines with J gene TRBJ2-7; 7 bases are a match to TRBD2. The sample taken for sequencing was liver tumor tissue from sampling region 5. Subset in this sample: tumor region T5, tumor centre. The CDR3 nucleotides read TGCTCCAGCAGCTTGGGAGGGAGGGGTCTCTACGAGCAGTACTTC. Its translation: CSSSLGGRGLYEQYF.